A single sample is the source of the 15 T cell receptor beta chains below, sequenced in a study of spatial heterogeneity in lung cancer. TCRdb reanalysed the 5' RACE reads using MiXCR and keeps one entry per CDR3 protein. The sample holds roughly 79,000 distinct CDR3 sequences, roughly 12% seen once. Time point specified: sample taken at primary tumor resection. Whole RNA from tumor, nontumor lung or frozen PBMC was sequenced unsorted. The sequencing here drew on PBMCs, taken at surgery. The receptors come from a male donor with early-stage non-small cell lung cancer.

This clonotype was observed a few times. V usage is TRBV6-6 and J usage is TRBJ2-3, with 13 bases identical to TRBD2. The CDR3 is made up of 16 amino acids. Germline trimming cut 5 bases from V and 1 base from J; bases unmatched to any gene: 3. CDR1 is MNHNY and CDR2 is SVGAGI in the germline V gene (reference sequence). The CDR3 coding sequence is TGTGCCAGCAGTCGAGGGACTAGCGGGGGCACAGATACGCAGTATTTT. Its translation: CASSRGTSGGTDTQYF.

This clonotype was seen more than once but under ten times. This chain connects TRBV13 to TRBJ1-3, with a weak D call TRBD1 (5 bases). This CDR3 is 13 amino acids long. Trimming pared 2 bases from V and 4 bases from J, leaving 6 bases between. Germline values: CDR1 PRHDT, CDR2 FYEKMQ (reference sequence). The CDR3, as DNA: TGTGCCAGCAGCTTATACAGGGGAAACACCATATATTTT. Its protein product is CASSLYRGNTIYF.

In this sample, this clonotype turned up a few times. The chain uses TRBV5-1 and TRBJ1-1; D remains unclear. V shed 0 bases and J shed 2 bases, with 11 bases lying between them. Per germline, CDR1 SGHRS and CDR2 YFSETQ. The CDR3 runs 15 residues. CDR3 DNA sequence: TGCGCCAGCAGCTTGGTAATGCAGGATAACACTGAAGCTTTCTTT. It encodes CASSLVMQDNTEAFF.

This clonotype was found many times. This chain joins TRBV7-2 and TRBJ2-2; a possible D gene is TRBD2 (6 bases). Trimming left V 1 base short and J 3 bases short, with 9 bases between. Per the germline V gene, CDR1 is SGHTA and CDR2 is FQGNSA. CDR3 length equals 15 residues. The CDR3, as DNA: TGTGCCAGCAGCTTAGTGACTAGGGACACCGGGGAGCTGTTTTTT. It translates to CASSLVTRDTGELFF.

The CDR3 spells CASSRTGTEAFF. The CDR3 region has the DNA TGTGCCAGCAGCCGCACCGGGACTGAAGCTTTCTTT. The genes are TRBV7-9 and TRBJ1-1; D call uncertain. CDR3 size: 12 residues. Looked up from germline, CDR1 is SEHNR and CDR2 is FQNEAQ (reference sequence). Trimming shortened V by 5 bases and J by 5 bases, and 9 bases separated the two germline ends. Variable domain in full (rest from reference TRBV7-9 and TRBJ1-1): DTGVSQNPRHKITKRGQNVTFRCDPISEHNRLYWYRQTLGQGPEFLTYFQNEAQLEKSRLLSDRFSAERPKGSFSTLEIQRTEQGDSAMYLCASSRTGTEAFFGQGTRLTVV.

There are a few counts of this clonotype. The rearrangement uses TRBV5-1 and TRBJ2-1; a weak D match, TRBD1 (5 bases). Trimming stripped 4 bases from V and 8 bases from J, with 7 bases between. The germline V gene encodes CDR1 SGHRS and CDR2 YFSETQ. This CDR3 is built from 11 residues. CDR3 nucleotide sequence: TGCGCCAGCAGCCCAGGGTATGAGCAGTTCTTC. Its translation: CASSPGYEQFF.

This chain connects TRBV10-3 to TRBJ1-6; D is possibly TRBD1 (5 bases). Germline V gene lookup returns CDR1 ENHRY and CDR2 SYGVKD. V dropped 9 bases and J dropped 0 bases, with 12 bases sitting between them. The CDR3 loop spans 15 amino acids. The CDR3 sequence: CAMRDESSYNSPLHF. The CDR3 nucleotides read TGTGCCATGCGGGACGAGAGCTCCTATAATTCACCCCTCCACTTT.

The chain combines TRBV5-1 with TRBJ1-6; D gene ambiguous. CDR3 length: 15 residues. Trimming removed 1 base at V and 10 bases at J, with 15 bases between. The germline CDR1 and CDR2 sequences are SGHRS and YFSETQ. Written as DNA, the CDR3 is TGCGCCAGCAGCTTGAGTCGGATCATCGGGTCACCCCTCCACTTT. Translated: CASSLSRIIGSPLHF. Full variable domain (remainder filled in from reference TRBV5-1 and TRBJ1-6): KAGVTQTPRYLIKTRGQQVTLSCSPISGHRSVSWYQQTPGQGLQFLFEYFSETQRNKGNFPGRFSGRQFSNSRSEMNVSTLELGDSALYLCASSLSRIIGSPLHFGNGTRLTVT.

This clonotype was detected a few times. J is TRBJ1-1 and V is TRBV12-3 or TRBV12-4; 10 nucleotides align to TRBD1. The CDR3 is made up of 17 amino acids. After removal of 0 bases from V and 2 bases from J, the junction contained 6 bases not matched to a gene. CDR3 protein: CASSLAPSTGGNTEAFF. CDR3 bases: TGTGCCAGCAGTTTAGCCCCCTCGACAGGGGGCAACACTGAAGCTTTCTTT.

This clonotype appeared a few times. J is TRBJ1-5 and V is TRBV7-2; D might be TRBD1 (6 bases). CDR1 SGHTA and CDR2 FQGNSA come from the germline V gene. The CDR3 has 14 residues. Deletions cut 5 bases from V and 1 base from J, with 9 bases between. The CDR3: CASSRGTSNQPQHF. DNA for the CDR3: TGTGCCAGCAGCCGCGGGACAAGCAATCAGCCCCAGCATTTT.

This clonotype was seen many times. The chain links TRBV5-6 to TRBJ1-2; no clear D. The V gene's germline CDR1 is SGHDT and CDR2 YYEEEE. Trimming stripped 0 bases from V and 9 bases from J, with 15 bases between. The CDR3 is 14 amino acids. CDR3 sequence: CASSLAQKARSYTF. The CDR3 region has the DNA TGTGCCAGCAGCTTGGCTCAAAAGGCCAGGAGCTACACCTTC.

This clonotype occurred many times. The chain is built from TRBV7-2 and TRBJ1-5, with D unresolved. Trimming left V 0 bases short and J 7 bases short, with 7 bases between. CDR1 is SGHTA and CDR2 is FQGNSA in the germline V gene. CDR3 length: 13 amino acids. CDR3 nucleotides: TGTGCCAGCAGCTTAGCGGGGATGCAGCCCCAGCATTTT. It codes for CASSLAGMQPQHF.

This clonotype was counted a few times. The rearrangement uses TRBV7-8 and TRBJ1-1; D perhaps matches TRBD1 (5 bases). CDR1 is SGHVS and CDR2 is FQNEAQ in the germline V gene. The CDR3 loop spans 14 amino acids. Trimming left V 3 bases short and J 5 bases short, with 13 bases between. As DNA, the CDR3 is TGTGCCAGCAGCTTGGGGCAATCAGGGACTGAAGCTTTCTTT. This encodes CASSLGQSGTEAFF.

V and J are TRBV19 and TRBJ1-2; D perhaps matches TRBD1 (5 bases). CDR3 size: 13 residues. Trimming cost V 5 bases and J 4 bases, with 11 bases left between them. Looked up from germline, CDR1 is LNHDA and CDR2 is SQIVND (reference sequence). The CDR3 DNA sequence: TGTGCCAGTAGTGGAAGGGACTTCTATGGCTACACCTTC. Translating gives CASSGRDFYGYTF.

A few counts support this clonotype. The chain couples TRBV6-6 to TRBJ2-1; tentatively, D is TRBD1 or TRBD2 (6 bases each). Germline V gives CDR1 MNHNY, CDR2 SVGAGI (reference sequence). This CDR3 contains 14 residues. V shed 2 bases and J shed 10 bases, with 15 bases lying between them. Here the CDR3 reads CASSYGGGTKEQFF. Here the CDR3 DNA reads TGTGCCAGCAGTTACGGAGGGGGAACAAAGGAGCAGTTCTTC.